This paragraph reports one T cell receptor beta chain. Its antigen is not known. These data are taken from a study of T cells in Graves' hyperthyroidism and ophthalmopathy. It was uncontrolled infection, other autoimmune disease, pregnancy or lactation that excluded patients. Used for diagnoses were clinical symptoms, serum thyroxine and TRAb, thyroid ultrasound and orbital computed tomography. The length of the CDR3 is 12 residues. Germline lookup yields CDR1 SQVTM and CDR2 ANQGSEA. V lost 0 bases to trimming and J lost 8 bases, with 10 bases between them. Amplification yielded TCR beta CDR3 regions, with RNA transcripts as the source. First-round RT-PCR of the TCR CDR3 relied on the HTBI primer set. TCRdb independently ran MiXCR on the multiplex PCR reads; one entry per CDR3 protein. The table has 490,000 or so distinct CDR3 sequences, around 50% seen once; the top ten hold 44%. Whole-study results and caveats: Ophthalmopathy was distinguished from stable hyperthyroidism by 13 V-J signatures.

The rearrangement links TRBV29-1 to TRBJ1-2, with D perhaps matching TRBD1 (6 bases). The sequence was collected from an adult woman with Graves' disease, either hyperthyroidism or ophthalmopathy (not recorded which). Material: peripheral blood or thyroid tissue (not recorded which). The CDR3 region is CSVEDGGHGYTF. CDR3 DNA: TGCAGCGTTGAAGATGGGGGCCACGGCTACACCTTC.